These T cell receptor beta chains were read from a single sample in a study of cytomegalovirus exposure and HLA in healthy donors. The table came from immunoSEQ multiplex PCR; TCRdb's copy has only in-frame clones and leaves some out. Recorded here are some 82,000 clones; the top ten clones represent about 1%. Source material: PBMCs. These receptor sequences come from a woman aged 25 to 45 in good health and CMV-seronegative. CDR3s include the opening cysteine and the closing phenylalanine or tryptophan. A D gene is named only where the DNA matches it firmly.

length: 17
D: .
V: TRBV27
J: TRBJ1-6
DNA: TGTGCCAGCAGTTTGCGGCCGGAGCGGGCTGTTGATTCACCCCTCCACTTT
CDR3: CASSLRPERAVDSPLHF

length: 17
D: TRBD2
V: TRBV7-6
J: TRBJ2-3
DNA: TGTGCCAGCAGCCTACAGACTAGCGGGGGCCTGACAGATACGCAGTATTTT
CDR3: CASSLQTSGGLTDTQYF

length: 13
D: .
V: TRBV2
J: TRBJ1-5
DNA: TGTGCCAGCGGGGACACCCGATTTCAGCCCCAGCATTTT
CDR3: CASGDTRFQPQHF

length: 17
D: TRBD1
V: TRBV6-1
J: TRBJ1-1
DNA: TGTGCCAGCAGTGAGGGTATACGACAGGGGGCGGCCACTGAAGCTTTCTTT
CDR3: CASSEGIRQGAATEAFF

length: 12
D: .
V: TRBV2
J: TRBJ2-7
DNA: TGTGCCAGCAGTGGGGCAGCCTACGAGCAGTACTTC
CDR3: CASSGAAYEQYF

length: 15
D: .
V: TRBV4-2
J: TRBJ2-1
DNA: TGTGCCAGCAGCCAAGCCCTCGGTTACCCAAATGAGCAGTTCTTC
CDR3: CASSQALGYPNEQFF

length: 14
D: .
V: TRBV27
J: TRBJ1-6
DNA: TGTGCCAGCAGTTTGTCAGGACAAGGTTCACCCCTCCACTTT
CDR3: CASSLSGQGSPLHF

length: 15
D: .
V: TRBV5-1
J: TRBJ1-1
DNA: TGCGCCAGCAGCTTGGCTACAGCCAAGAACACTGAAGCTTTCTTT
CDR3: CASSLATAKNTEAFF

length: 14
D: .
V: TRBV6-5
J: TRBJ1-1
DNA: TGTGCCAGCCAACAGGTCGGGGGTAACACTGAAGCTTTCTTT
CDR3: CASQQVGGNTEAFF

length: 12
D: TRBD1
V: TRBV29-1
J: TRBJ2-1
DNA: TGCAGCTCGACAGGGGGCTGGGATGAGCAGTTCTTC
CDR3: CSSTGGWDEQFF

length: 14
D: .
V: TRBV11-2
J: TRBJ1-6
DNA: TGTGCCAGCAGCTCCCCATTGTATAATTCACCCCTCCACTTT
CDR3: CASSSPLYNSPLHF

length: 14
D: .
V: TRBV9
J: TRBJ2-3
DNA: TGTGCCAGCAGCGACGGACAGAGCACAGATAAGCAGTATTTT
CDR3: CASSDGQSTDKQYF

length: 16
D: TRBD1
V: TRBV13
J: TRBJ2-7
DNA: TGTGCCAGCAGCTTAGGGCTGGGACAGGGTCCCGACGAGCAGTACTTC
CDR3: CASSLGLGQGPDEQYF

length: 14
D: .
V: TRBV28
J: TRBJ1-2
DNA: TGTGCCAGCAGCCCCGGAGGGTCTAACTATGGCTACACCTTC
CDR3: CASSPGGSNYGYTF

length: 15
D: TRBD1
V: TRBV19
J: TRBJ1-1
DNA: TGTGCCAGTACCGATCGGTGGACAGGTGGCGCTGAAGCTTTCTTT
CDR3: CASTDRWTGGAEAFF

length: 13
D: .
V: TRBV6-1
J: TRBJ1-2
DNA: TGTGCCAGCAGTGAATTGGGGGGGTATGGCTACACCTTC
CDR3: CASSELGGYGYTF

length: 14
D: .
V: TRBV5-1
J: TRBJ1-2
DNA: TGCGCCAGCAGCTTGGAAGGCATAGCTGGTGGCTACACCTTC
CDR3: CASSLEGIAGGYTF

length: 15
D: .
V: TRBV7-9
J: TRBJ1-2
DNA: TGTGCCAGCAGCCCGGAGACAGGACCTAACTATGGCTACACCTTC
CDR3: CASSPETGPNYGYTF

length: 19
D: TRBD1
V: TRBV11-2
J: TRBJ2-1
DNA: TGTGCCAGCAGCTTAAAACCTTGGACGGGACAGCCGCTGAACAATGAGCAGTTCTTC
CDR3: CASSLKPWTGQPLNNEQFF

length: 14
D: .
V: TRBV6-5
J: TRBJ2-7
DNA: TGTGCCAGCAGTTGGGGCGGGGAACACTACGAGCAGTACTTC
CDR3: CASSWGGEHYEQYF

length: 15
D: TRBD1
V: TRBV4-2
J: TRBJ1-2
DNA: TGTGCCAGCAGCCAAGTCGGACAGGATAACTATGGCTACACCTTC
CDR3: CASSQVGQDNYGYTF

length: 15
D: .
V: TRBV14
J: TRBJ1-1
DNA: TGTGCCAGCAGCCGGGCGGGGGGATCGGGGACTGAAGCTTTCTTT
CDR3: CASSRAGGSGTEAFF

length: 19
D: .
V: TRBV4-1
J: TRBJ1-2
DNA: TGCGCCAGCAGCCAAGCCAAGGGGACATACGACGGATCCGACTATGGCTACACCTTC
CDR3: CASSQAKGTYDGSDYGYTF

length: 17
D: TRBD2
V: TRBV7-9
J: TRBJ2-2
DNA: TGTGCCAGCAGCTTATTTGAGGGGAGGGCCTGGACCGGGGAGCTGTTTTTT
CDR3: CASSLFEGRAWTGELFF

length: 16
D: TRBD2
V: TRBV2
J: TRBJ2-2
DNA: TGTGCCAGCAGGGCGGGACTAGCGGGACTCACCGGGGAGCTGTTTTTT
CDR3: CASRAGLAGLTGELFF

length: 14
D: TRBD2
V: TRBV5-1
J: TRBJ2-1
DNA: TGCGCCAGCAGCTTGGCCGGGGGGAGGAGTGAGCAGTTCTTC
CDR3: CASSLAGGRSEQFF

length: 14
D: TRBD1
V: TRBV5-1
J: TRBJ1-1
DNA: TGCGCCAGCAGCTTACAGGGGTTGGGAACTGAAGCTTTCTTT
CDR3: CASSLQGLGTEAFF

length: 16
D: TRBD1
V: TRBV19
J: TRBJ1-5
DNA: TGTGCCAGTAGTGGACAGGGCATAGGTAGCAATCAGCCCCAGCATTTT
CDR3: CASSGQGIGSNQPQHF

length: 16
D: .
V: TRBV5-6
J: TRBJ2-3
DNA: TGTGCCAGCAGCTTGGCCTCGGACTACAGCACAGATACGCAGTATTTT
CDR3: CASSLASDYSTDTQYF

length: 13
D: TRBD2
V: TRBV6-5
J: TRBJ2-7
DNA: TGTGCCAGCATGGCTAGCGGGACCTACGAGCAGTACTTC
CDR3: CASMASGTYEQYF

length: 15
D: .
V: TRBV4-1
J: TRBJ2-3
DNA: TGCGCCAGCAGCCAAAATTTCCAGAGCACAGATACGCAGTATTTT
CDR3: CASSQNFQSTDTQYF

length: 16
D: TRBD2
V: TRBV7-8
J: TRBJ2-1
DNA: TGTGCCAGCAGCCCACCCGGGACTAGCGTATACAATGAGCAGTTCTTC
CDR3: CASSPPGTSVYNEQFF

length: 14
D: .
V: TRBV7-9
J: TRBJ2-7
DNA: TGTGCCAGCAGCCTCGGACTGGGATCCTACGAGCAGTACTTC
CDR3: CASSLGLGSYEQYF

length: 15
D: .
V: TRBV5-6
J: TRBJ2-3
DNA: TGTGCCAGCAGCTTGGACAGCGGGAGCACAGATACGCAGTATTTT
CDR3: CASSLDSGSTDTQYF

length: 14
D: .
V: TRBV18
J: TRBJ2-1
DNA: TGTGCCAGCTCACCACCAAGGGGACTCAATGAGCAGTTCTTC
CDR3: CASSPPRGLNEQFF

length: 14
D: TRBD1
V: TRBV6-5
J: TRBJ1-1
DNA: TGTGCCAGCAGGGAGGACAGGGTGAACACTGAAGCTTTCTTT
CDR3: CASREDRVNTEAFF

length: 15
D: TRBD2
V: TRBV30
J: TRBJ2-5
DNA: TGTGCCTGGAGTATCAGCGGGAGTACGGTAGAGACCCAGTACTTC
CDR3: CAWSISGSTVETQYF

length: 14
D: .
V: TRBV4-1
J: TRBJ1-1
DNA: TGCGCCAGCAGCCAAGATCGGGGTATCGCTGAAGCTTTCTTT
CDR3: CASSQDRGIAEAFF

length: 13
D: .
V: TRBV10-1
J: TRBJ2-3
DNA: TGCGCCAGCAGTGATGGAGGTTCAGATACGCAGTATTTT
CDR3: CASSDGGSDTQYF

length: 17
D: TRBD2
V: TRBV28
J: TRBJ2-1
DNA: TGTGCCAGCAGTTTATCCCGACTAGCGGGGGGGCGCAATGAGCAGTTCTTC
CDR3: CASSLSRLAGGRNEQFF

length: 15
D: TRBD1
V: TRBV5-1
J: TRBJ2-5
DNA: TGCGCCAGCAGCTTGACCGGGACAGGGAGCGAGACCCAGTACTTC
CDR3: CASSLTGTGSETQYF

length: 14
D: TRBD1
V: TRBV30
J: TRBJ1-2
DNA: TGTGCCTGGAGTATGGGACAGGACTTCTATGGCTACACCTTC
CDR3: CAWSMGQDFYGYTF

length: 13
D: .
V: TRBV6-1
J: TRBJ1-2
DNA: TGTGCCAGCAGTGAGGGCAGGGGCTATGGCTACACCTTC
CDR3: CASSEGRGYGYTF

length: 14
D: .
V: TRBV5-1
J: TRBJ2-7
DNA: TGCGCCAGCAGCTTGACAGGGAGCGCCTACGAGCAGTACTTC
CDR3: CASSLTGSAYEQYF

length: 15
D: .
V: TRBV6-5
J: TRBJ2-3
DNA: TGTGCCAGCAGCCCGTCTCCGTCTAGCACAGATACGCAGTATTTT
CDR3: CASSPSPSSTDTQYF

length: 15
D: TRBD2
V: TRBV5-1
J: TRBJ2-1
DNA: TGCGCCAGCAGCTGGACTAGCGGGAACCAGTTTGAGCAGTTCTTC
CDR3: CASSWTSGNQFEQFF

length: 13
D: TRBD2
V: TRBV4-1
J: TRBJ2-7
DNA: TGCGCCAGCAGCCAAGTCGGAGCGGGAGAGCAGTACTTC
CDR3: CASSQVGAGEQYF

length: 13
D: .
V: TRBV30
J: TRBJ1-1
DNA: TGTGCCTGGATGGGCCGCGGGGGAGGCGAAGCTTTCTTT
CDR3: CAWMGRGGGEAFF

length: 13
D: TRBD1
V: TRBV30
J: TRBJ1-1
DNA: TGTGCCCGTAAAGGGGGCCCGAACACTGAAGCTTTCTTT
CDR3: CARKGGPNTEAFF

length: 16
D: TRBD1
V: TRBV18
J: TRBJ1-1
DNA: TGTGCCAGCTCACCTCCGGGACAGGGGATGAACACTGAAGCTTTCTTT
CDR3: CASSPPGQGMNTEAFF

length: 15
D: TRBD1
V: TRBV5-1
J: TRBJ2-7
DNA: TGCGCCAGCAGCTTACAGGGGGCCGAAAGCAACGAGCAGTACTTC
CDR3: CASSLQGAESNEQYF

length: 12
D: .
V: TRBV6-6
J: TRBJ1-1
DNA: TGTGCCATCGGTAGCAGGGCTACTGAAGCTTTCTTT
CDR3: CAIGSRATEAFF

length: 13
D: .
V: TRBV6-1
J: TRBJ1-5
DNA: TGTGCCAGCAGTGAAGGGGGTGGGAGACCCCAGCATTTT
CDR3: CASSEGGGRPQHF

length: 12
D: .
V: TRBV12-5
J: TRBJ1-1
DNA: TGTGCTAGTGGCCCTGCTTGGGAGGTAGCTTTCTTT
CDR3: CASGPAWEVAFF

length: 14
D: .
V: TRBV19
J: TRBJ2-1
DNA: TGTGCCAGTAGCCCGATCGGGGGAGTCAATGAGCAGTTCTTC
CDR3: CASSPIGGVNEQFF